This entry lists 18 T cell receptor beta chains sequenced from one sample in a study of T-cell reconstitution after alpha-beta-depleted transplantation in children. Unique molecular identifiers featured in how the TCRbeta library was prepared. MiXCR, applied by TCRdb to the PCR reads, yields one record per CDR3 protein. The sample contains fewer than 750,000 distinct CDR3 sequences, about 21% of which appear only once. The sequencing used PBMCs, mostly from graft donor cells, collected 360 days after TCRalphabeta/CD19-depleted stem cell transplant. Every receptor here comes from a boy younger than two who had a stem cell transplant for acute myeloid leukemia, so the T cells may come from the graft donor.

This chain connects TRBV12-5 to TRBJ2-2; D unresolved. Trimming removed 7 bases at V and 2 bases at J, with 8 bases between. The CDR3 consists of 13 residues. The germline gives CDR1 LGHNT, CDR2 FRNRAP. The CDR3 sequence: CASAPVNTGELFF. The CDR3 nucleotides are TGTGCTAGTGCCCCGGTCAACACCGGGGAGCTGTTTTTT.

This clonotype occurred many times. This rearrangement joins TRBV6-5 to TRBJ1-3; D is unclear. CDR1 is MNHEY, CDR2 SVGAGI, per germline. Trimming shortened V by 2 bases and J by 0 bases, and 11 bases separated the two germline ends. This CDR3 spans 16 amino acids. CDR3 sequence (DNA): TGTGCCAGCAGTTACGAGAATTTCCTCTCTGGAAACACCATATATTTT. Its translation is CASSYENFLSGNTIYF.

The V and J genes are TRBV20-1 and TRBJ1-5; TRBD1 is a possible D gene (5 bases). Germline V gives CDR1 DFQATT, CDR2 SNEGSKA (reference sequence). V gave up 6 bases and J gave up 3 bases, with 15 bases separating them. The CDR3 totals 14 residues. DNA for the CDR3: TGCAGTGCCCTCATGGGCAGGGCCAATCAGCCCCAGCATTTT. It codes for CSALMGRANQPQHF.

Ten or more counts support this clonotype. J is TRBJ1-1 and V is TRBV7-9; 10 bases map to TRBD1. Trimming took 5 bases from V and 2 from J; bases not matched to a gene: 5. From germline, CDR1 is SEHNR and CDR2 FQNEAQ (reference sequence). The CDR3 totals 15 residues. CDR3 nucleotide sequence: TGTGCCAGCAGCCCCCGACAGGGGGCTAACACTGAAGCTTTCTTT. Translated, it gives CASSPRQGANTEAFF.

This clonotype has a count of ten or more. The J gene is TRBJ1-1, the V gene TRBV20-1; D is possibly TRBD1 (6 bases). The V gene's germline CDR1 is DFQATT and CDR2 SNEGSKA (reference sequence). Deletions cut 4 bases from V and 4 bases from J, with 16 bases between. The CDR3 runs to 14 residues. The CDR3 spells CSATHRVMSTEAFF. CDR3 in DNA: TGCAGTGCTACACACAGGGTAATGAGCACTGAAGCTTTCTTT.

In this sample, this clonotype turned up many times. The CDR3 DNA reads as TGTGCCAGCAGTGCAGGGGGAGGTGCTTTCTTT. Amino acid sequence: CASSAGGGAFF. The V and J genes are TRBV12-3 or TRBV12-4 and TRBJ1-1; 7 bases match TRBD1. V was pared by 5 bases and J by 11 bases, with 5 bases of the junction left unmatched. The CDR3 sequence is 11 residues long.

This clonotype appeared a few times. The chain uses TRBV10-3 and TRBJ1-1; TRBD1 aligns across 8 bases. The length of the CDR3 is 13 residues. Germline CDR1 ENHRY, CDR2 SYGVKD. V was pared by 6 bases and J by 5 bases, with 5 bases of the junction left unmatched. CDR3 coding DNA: TGTGCCATCAGCGCGGACAGGGAAACTGAAGCTTTCTTT. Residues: CAISADRETEAFF.

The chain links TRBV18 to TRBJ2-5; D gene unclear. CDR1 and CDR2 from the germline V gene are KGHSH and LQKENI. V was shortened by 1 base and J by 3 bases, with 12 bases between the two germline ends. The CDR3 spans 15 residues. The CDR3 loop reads CASSPLLGQKETQYF. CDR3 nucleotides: TGTGCCAGCTCACCACTGCTAGGGCAGAAAGAGACCCAGTACTTC. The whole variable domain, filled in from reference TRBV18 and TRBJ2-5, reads NAGVMQNPRHLVRRRGQEARLRCSPMKGHSHVYWYRQLPEEGLKFMVYLQKENIIDESGMPKERFSAEFPKEGPSILRIQQVVRGDSAAYFCASSPLLGQKETQYFGPGTRLLVL.

The CDR3 DNA follows: TGTGCCAGCAGCGGGCGGGGGGGCATTGACAATGAGCAGTTCTTC. Protein sequence: CASSGRGGIDNEQFF. V gene TRBV27 combines with J gene TRBJ2-1, with TRBD2 matching over 9 bases. Germline-derived CDR1 and CDR2 are MNHEY and SMNVEV (reference sequence). This CDR3 region has 15 residues. J lost 5 bases, V lost 6 bases, and 8 bases had no gene match.

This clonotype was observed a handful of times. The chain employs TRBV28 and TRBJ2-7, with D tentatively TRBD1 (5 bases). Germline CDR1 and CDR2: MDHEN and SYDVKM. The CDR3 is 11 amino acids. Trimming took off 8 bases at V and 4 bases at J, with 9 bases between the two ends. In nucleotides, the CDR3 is TGTGCCAGCGCGCAGGGTTACGAGCAGTACGTC. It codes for CASAQGYEQYV.

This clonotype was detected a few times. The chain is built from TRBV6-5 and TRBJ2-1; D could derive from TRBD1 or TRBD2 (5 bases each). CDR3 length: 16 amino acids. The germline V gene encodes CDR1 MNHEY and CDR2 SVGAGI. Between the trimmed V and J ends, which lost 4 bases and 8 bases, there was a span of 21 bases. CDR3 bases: TGTGCCAGCAGTTCTCCAACAGGCGGGCCCTGGGATGAGCAGTTCTTC. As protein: CASSSPTGGPWDEQFF.

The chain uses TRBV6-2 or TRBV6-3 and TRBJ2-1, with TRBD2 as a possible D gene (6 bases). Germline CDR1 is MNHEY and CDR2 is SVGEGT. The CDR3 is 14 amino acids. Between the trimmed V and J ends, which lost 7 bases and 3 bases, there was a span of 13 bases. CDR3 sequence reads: CASTPGLRYNEQFF. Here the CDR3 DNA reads TGTGCCAGCACCCCGGGACTCCGCTACAATGAGCAGTTCTTC.

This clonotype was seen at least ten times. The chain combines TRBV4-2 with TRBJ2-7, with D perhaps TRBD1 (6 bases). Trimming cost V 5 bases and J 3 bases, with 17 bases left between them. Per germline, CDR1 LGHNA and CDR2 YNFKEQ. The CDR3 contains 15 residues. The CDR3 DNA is TGTGCCAGCAGCATGGACAGCAGTCCCGACTACGAGCAGTACGTC. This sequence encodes CASSMDSSPDYEQYV.

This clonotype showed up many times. In DNA, the CDR3 is TGCGCCAGCAGCCATTGGACAGGGAACGAGCAGTACGTC. It is translated as CASSHWTGNEQYV. This chain uses TRBV5-1 with TRBJ2-7; TRBD1 matches at 8 bases. After removal of 4 bases from V and 5 bases from J, the junction contained 5 bases not matched to a gene. The CDR3 runs to 13 residues. Germline V gene data show CDR1 as SGHRS and CDR2 as YFSETQ.

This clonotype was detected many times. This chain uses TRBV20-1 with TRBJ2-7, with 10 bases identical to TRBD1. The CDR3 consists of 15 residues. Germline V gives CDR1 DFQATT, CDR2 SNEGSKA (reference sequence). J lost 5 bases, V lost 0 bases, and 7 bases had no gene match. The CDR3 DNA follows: TGCAGTGCTAGAGATGGGAGACAGGGGGCGCACGAGCAGTACTTC. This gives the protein CSARDGRQGAHEQYF.

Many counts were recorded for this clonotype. The CDR3 region is CSAPKTGAETYEQYV. CDR3 in DNA: TGCAGTGCTCCAAAGACAGGGGCAGAAACCTACGAGCAGTACGTC. J is TRBJ2-7 and V is TRBV20-1, with 8 bases identical to TRBD1. The germline CDR1 and CDR2 sequences are DFQATT and SNEGSKA (reference sequence). The CDR3 length is 15 residues. J gave up 2 bases and V 5 bases, and 11 bases lay outside the gene matches.

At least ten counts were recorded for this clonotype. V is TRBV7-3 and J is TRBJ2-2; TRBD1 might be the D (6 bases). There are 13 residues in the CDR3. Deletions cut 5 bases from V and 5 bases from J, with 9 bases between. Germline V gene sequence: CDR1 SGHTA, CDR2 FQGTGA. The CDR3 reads CASSPQGTGELFF. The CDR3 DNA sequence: TGTGCCAGCAGCCCACAGGGTACCGGGGAGCTGTTTTTT.

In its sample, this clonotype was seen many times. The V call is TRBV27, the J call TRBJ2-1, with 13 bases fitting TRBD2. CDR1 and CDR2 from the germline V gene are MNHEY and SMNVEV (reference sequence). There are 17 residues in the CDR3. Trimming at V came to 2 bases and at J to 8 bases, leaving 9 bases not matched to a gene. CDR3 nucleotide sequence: TGTGCCAGCAGTTTACTACTAGCGGGGGGGCCTCGGGATGAGCAGTTCTTC. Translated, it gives CASSLLLAGGPRDEQFF.